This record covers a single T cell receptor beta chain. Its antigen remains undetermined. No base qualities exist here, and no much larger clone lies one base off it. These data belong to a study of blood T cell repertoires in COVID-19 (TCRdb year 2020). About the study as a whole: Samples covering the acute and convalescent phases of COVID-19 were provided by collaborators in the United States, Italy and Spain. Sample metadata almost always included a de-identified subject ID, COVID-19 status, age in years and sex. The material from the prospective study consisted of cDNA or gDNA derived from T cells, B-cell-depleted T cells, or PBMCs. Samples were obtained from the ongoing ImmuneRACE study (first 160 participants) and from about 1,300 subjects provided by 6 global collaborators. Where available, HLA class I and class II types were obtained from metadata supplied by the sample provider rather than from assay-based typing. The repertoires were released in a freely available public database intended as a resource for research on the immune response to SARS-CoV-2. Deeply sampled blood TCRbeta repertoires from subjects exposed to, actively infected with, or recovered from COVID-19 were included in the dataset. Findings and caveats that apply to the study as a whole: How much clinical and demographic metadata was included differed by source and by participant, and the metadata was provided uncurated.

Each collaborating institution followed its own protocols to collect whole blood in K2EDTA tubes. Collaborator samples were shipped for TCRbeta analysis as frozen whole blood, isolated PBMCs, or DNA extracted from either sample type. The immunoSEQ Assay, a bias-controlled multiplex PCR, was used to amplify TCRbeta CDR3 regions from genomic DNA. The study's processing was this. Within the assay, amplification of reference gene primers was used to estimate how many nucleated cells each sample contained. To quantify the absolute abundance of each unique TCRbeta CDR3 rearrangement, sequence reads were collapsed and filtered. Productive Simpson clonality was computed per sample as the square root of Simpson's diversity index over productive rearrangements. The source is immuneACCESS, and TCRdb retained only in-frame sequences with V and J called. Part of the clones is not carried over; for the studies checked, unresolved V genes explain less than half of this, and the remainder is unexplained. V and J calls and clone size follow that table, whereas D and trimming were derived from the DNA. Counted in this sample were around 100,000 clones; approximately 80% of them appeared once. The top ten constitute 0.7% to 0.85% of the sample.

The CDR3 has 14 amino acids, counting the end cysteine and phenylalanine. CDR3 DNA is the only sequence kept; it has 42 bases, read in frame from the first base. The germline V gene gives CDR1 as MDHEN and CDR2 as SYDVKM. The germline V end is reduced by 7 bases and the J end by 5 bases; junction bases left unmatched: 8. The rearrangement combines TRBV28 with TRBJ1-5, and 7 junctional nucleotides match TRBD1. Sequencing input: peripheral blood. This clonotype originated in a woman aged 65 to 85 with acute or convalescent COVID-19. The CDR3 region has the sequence CASTPGGGDQPQHF. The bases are TGTGCCAGCACCCCAGGGGGTGGGGATCAGCCCCAGCATTTT. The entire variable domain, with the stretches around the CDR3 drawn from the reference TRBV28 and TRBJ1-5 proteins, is DVKVTQSSRYLVKRTGEKVFLECVQDMDHENMFWYRQDPGLGLRLIYFSYDVKMKEKGDIPEGYSVSREKKERFSLILESASTNQTSMYLCASTPGGGDQPQHFGDGTRLSIL.